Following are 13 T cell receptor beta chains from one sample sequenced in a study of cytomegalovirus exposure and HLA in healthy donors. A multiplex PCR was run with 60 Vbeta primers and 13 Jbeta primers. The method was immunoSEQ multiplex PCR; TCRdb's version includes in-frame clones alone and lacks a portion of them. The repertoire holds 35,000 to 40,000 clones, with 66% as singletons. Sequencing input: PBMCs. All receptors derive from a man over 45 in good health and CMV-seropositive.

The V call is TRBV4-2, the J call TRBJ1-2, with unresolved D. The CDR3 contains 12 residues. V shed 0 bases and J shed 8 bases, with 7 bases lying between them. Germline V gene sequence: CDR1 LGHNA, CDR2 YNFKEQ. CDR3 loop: CASSQERVGYTF. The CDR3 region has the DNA TGTGCCAGCAGCCAAGAACGGGTCGGCTACACCTTC.

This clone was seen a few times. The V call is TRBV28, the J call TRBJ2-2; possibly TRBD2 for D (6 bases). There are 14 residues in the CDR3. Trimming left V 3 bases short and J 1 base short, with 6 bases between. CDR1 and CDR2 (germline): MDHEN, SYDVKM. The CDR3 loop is CASSFGGNTGELFF. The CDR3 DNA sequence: TGTGCCAGCAGTTTCGGGGGGAACACCGGGGAGCTGTTTTTT.

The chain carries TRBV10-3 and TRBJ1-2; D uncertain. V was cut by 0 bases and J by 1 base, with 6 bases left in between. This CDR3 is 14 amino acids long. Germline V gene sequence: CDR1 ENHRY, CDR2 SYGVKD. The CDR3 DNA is TGTGCCATCAGTGAGTCGGGCAGTAACTATGGCTACACCTTC. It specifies CAISESGSNYGYTF.

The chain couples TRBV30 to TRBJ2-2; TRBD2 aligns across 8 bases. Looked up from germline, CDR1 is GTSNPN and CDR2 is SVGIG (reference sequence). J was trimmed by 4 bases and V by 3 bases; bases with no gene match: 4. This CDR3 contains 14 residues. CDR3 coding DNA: TGTGCCTGGAGCACGGGGGGGTTCACCGGGGAGCTGTTTTTT. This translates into CAWSTGGFTGELFF.

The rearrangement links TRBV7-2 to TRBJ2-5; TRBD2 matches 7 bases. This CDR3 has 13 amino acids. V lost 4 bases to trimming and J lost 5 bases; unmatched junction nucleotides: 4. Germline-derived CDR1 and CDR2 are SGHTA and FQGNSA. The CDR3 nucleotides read TGTGCCAGCAGCTCCTACGGGGGGGAGACCCAGTACTTC. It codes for CASSSYGGETQYF.

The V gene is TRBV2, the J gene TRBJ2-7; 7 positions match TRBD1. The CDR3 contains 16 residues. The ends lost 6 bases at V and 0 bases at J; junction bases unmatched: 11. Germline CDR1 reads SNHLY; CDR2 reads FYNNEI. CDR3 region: CASRPQHGQVSYEQYF. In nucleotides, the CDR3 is TGTGCCAGCAGGCCACAACATGGACAGGTCTCCTACGAGCAGTACTTC.

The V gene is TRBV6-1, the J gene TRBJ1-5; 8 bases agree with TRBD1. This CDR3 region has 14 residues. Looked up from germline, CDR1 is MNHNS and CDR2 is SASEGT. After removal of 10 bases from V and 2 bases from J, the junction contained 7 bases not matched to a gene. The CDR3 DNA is TGTGCCACCTCGGGGACAGGAGGCAATCAGCCCCAGCATTTT. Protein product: CATSGTGGNQPQHF.

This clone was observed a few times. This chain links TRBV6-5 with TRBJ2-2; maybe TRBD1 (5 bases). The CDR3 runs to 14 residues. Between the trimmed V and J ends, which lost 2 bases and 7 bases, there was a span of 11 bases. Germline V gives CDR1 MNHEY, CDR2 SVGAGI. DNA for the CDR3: TGTGCCAGCAGTTACATACAGGCCGGCGGGGAGCTGTTTTTT. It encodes CASSYIQAGGELFF.

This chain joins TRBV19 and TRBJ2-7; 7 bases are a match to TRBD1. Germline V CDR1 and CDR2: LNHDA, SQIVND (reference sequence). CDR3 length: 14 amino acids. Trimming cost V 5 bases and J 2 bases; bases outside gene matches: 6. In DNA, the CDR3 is TGTGCCAGTAGTCATACAGGGGTCGCCTACGAGCAGTACTTC. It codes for CASSHTGVAYEQYF.

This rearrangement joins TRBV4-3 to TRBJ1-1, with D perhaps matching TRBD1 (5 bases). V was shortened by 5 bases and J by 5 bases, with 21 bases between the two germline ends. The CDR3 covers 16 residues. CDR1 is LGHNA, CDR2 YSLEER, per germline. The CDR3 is CASSASTGTGGTEAFF. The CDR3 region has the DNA TGCGCCAGCAGCGCCTCGACCGGGACGGGGGGGACTGAAGCTTTCTTT.

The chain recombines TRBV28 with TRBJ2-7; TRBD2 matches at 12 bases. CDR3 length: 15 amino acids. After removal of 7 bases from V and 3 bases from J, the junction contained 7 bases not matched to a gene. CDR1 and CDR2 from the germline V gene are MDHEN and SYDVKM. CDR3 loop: CASNPTSGGHYEQYF. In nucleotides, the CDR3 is TGTGCCAGCAACCCGACTAGCGGGGGACACTACGAGCAGTACTTC.

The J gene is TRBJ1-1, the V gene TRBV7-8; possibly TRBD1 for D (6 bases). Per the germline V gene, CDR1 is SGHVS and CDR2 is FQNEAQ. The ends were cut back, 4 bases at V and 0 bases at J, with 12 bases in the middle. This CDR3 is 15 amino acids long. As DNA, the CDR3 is TGTGCCAGCAGCTCTAGGGCAGGGGTGAACACTGAAGCTTTCTTT. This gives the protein CASSSRAGVNTEAFF.

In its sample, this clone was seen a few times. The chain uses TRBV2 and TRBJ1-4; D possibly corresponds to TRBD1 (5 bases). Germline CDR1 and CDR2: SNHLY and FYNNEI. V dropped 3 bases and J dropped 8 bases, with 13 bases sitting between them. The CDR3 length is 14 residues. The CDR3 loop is CASSDRVGNEKLFF. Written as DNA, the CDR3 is TGTGCCAGCAGTGACAGGGTGGGGAACGAAAAACTGTTTTTT.